A selection of T cell receptor beta chains follows, all from one sample in a study of T-cell memory formation after mild COVID-19. One entry per CDR3 protein results from TCRdb running MiXCR on the 5' RACE reads. The sample lists under 600,000 distinct CDR3 sequences; less than 25% were seen once. Sequenced: PBMCs or a T cell subset sorted from them (not recorded which). The receptors here all came from an adult woman who had mild COVID-19 (a few samples of this study predate the infection). Cell type and time point are not known. Both conserved end residues are part of each CDR3. A D gene is named only where the DNA matches it firmly. Only part of the rows carry a size: once, few, many, or a class if the clone is expanded.

D: -
J: TRBJ1-3
V: TRBV7-9
size: -
CDR3: CASSRDEAGGNTIYF
DNA: TGTGCCAGCAGCCGGGACGAGGCAGGTGGAAACACCATATATTTT

D: TRBD1
J: TRBJ2-3
V: TRBV6-5
size: -
CDR3: CASSPSQGARTDTQYF
DNA: TGTGCCAGCAGTCCCTCACAGGGGGCGCGAACAGATACGCAGTATTTT

D: -
J: TRBJ1-1
V: TRBV30
size: many
CDR3: CAWSRGLNTEAFF
DNA: TGTGCCTGGAGCCGAGGATTGAACACTGAAGCTTTCTTT

D: TRBD1
J: TRBJ2-7
V: TRBV2
size: few
CDR3: CATKKQGYDGEQYF
DNA: TGTGCGACAAAAAAACAGGGGTATGATGGCGAGCAGTACTTC

D: TRBD2
J: TRBJ2-1
V: TRBV7-9
size: -
CDR3: CASSSLAGGLSYNEQFF
DNA: TGTGCCAGCAGTTCACTAGCGGGGGGACTCTCCTACAATGAGCAGTTCTTC

D: -
J: TRBJ2-7
V: TRBV20-1
size: few
CDR3: CSARDEGVGALSWYEQYF
DNA: TGCAGTGCTAGAGATGAGGGAGTCGGGGCTCTTTCGTGGTACGAGCAGTACTTC

D: TRBD1
J: TRBJ1-5
V: TRBV4-1
size: -
CDR3: CASSQDRADQPQHF
DNA: TGCGCCAGCAGCCAGGACAGGGCGGATCAGCCCCAGCATTTT

D: TRBD2
J: TRBJ2-1
V: TRBV7-2
size: few
CDR3: CASSARSSGVHEQFF
DNA: TGTGCCAGCAGCGCTCGATCTAGCGGGGTCCATGAGCAGTTCTTC

D: TRBD1
J: TRBJ2-3
V: TRBV24-1
size: many
CDR3: CATSPGTGRADTQYF
DNA: TGTGCCACCAGCCCCGGGACAGGGCGCGCAGATACGCAGTATTTT

D: -
J: TRBJ2-1
V: TRBV27
size: -
CDR3: CASRVAGSNEQFF
DNA: TGTGCCAGCAGGGTGGCAGGAAGCAATGAGCAGTTCTTC

D: -
J: TRBJ1-5
V: TRBV7-9
size: few
CDR3: CASSFSTEGNQPQHF
DNA: TGTGCCAGCAGCTTTAGCACAGAAGGCAATCAGCCCCAGCATTTT

D: -
J: TRBJ1-1
V: TRBV6-5
size: -
CDR3: CASSYDWNTEAFF
DNA: TGTGCCAGCAGTTACGACTGGAACACTGAAGCTTTCTTT

D: TRBD2
J: TRBJ2-7
V: TRBV15
size: -
CDR3: CATSRDQGGGYEQYF
DNA: TGTGCCACCAGCAGAGATCAGGGCGGGGGCTACGAGCAGTACTTC

D: TRBD1
J: TRBJ2-2
V: TRBV24-1
size: -
CDR3: CATSDPTGGRNTGELFF
DNA: TGTGCCACCAGTGATCCGACAGGGGGCCGAAACACCGGGGAGCTGTTTTTT